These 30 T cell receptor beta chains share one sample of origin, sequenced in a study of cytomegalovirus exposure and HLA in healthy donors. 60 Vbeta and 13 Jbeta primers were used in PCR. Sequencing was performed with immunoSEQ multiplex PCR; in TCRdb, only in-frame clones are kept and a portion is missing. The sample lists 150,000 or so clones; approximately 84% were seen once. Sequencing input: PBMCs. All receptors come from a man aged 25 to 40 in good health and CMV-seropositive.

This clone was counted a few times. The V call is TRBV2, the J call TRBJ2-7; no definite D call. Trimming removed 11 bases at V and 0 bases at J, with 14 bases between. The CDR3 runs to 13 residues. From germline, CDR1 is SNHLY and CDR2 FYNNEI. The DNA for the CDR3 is TGTGCCGCCGGCACAGTGAGCTCCTACGAGCAGTACTTC. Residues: CAAGTVSSYEQYF. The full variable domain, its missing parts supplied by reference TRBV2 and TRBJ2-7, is EPEVTQTPSHQVTQMGQEVILRCVPISNHLYFYWYRQILGQKVEFLVSFYNNEISEKSEIFDDQFSVERPDGSNFTLKIRSTKLEDSAMYFCAAGTVSSYEQYFGPGTRLTVT.

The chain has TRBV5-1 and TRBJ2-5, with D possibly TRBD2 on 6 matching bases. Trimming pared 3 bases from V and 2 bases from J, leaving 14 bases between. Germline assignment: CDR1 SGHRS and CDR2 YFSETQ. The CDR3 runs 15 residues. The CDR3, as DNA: TGCGCCAGCAGCTGGCAAGAAGCGGGTCAAGAGACCCAGTACTTC. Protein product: CASSWQEAGQETQYF.

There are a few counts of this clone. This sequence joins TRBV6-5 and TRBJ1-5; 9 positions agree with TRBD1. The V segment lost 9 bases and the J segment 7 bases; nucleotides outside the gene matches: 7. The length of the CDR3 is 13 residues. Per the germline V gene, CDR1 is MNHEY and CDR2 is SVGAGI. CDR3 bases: TGTGCCAGTGGGACAGGGAGGGAGCAGCCCCAGCATTTT. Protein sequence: CASGTGREQPQHF.

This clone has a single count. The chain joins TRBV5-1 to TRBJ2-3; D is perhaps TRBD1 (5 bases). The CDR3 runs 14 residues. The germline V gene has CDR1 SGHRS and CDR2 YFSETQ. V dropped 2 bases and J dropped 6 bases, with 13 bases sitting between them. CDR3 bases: TGCGCCAGCAGCTTAATAAAACAGGCGGATACGCAGTATTTT. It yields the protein CASSLIKQADTQYF.

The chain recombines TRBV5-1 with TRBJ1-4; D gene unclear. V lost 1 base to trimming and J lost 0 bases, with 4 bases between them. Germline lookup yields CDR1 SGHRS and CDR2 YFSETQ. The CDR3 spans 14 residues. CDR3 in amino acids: CASSLSATNEKLFF. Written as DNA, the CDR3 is TGCGCCAGCAGCTTGTCTGCAACTAATGAAAAACTGTTTTTT.

The chain's CDR3 is CASGPQGLEQFF. The CDR3 bases are TGTGCCAGCGGGCCGCAGGGACTCGAGCAGTTCTTC. The rearrangement joins TRBV27 to TRBJ2-1, with D possibly being TRBD2 (6 bases). The germline CDR1 and CDR2 sequences are MNHEY and SMNVEV (reference sequence). The CDR3 length is 12 residues. V shed 8 bases and J shed 10 bases, with 15 bases lying between them.

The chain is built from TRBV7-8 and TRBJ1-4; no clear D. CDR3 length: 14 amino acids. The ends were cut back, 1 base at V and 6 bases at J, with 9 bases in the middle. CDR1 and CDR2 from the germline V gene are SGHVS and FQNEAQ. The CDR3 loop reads CASSLDLADEKLFF. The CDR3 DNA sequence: TGTGCCAGCAGCTTAGACTTAGCTGATGAAAAACTGTTTTTT.

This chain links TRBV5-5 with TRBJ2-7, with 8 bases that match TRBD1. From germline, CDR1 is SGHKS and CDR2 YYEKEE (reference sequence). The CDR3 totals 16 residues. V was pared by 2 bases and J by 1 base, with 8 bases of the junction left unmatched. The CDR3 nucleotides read TGTGCCAGCAGCTTCCTCGTGACAGGGGATTCCTACGAGCAGTACTTC. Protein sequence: CASSFLVTGDSYEQYF.

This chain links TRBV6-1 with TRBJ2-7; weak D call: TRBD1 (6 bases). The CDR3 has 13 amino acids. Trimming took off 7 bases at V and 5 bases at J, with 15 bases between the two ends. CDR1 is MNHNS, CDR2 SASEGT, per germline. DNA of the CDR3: TGTGCCAGCATCCTTAGACAGGACCACGAGCAGTACTTC. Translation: CASILRQDHEQYF.

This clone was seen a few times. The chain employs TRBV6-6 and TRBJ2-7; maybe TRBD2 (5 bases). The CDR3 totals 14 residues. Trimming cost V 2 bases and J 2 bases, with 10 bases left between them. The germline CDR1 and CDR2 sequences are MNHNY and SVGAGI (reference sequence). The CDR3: CASSYPGKAYEQYF. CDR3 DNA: TGTGCCAGCAGTTACCCGGGGAAAGCCTACGAGCAGTACTTC.

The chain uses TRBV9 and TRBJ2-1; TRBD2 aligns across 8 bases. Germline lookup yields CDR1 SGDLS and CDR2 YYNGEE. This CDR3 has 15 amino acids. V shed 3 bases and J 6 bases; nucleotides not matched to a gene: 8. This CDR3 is CASSGDGGVGNEQFF. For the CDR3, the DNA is TGTGCCAGCAGCGGAGACGGGGGGGTTGGCAATGAGCAGTTCTTC.

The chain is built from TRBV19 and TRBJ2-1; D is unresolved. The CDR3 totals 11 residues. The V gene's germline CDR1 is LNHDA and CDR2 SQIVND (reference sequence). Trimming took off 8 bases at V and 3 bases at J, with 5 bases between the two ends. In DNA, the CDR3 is TGTGCCAGTTCGGTCTACAATGAGCAGTTCTTC. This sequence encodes CASSVYNEQFF.

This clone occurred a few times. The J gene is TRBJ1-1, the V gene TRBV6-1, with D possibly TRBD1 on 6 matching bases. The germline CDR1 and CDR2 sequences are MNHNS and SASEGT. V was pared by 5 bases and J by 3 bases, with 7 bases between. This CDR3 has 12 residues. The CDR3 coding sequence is TGTGCCAGCAGTCGGACAGACACTGAAGCTTTCTTT. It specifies CASSRTDTEAFF.

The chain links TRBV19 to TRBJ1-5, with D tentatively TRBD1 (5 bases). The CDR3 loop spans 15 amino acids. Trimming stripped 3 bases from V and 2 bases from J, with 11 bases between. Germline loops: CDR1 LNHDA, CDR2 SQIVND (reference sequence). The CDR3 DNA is TGTGCCAGTAGTATTGGTCGGGGGGGCAATCAGCCCCAGCATTTT. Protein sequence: CASSIGRGGNQPQHF.

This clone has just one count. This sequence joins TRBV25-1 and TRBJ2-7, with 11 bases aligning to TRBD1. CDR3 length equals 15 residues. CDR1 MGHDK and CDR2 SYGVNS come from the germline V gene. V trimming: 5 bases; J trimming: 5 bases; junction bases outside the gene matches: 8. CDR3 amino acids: CASSPGGQGADEQYF. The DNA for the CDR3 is TGTGCCAGCAGTCCCGGCGGACAGGGGGCGGACGAGCAGTACTTC.

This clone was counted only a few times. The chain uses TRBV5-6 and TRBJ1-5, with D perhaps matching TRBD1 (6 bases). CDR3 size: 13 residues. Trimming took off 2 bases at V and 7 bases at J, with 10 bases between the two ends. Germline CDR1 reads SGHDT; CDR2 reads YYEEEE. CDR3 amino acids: CASSFQGTQPQHF. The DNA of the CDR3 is TGTGCCAGCAGCTTCCAGGGGACCCAGCCCCAGCATTTT.

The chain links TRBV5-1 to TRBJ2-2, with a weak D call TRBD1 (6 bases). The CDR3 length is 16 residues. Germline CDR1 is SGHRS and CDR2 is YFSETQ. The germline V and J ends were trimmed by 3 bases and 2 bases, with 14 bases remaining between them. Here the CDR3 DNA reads TGCGCCAGCAGCTCAGACGGGACAAGAAACACCGGGGAGCTGTTTTTT. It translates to CASSSDGTRNTGELFF. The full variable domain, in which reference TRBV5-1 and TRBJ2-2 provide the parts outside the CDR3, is KAGVTQTPRYLIKTRGQQVTLSCSPISGHRSVSWYQQTPGQGLQFLFEYFSETQRNKGNFPGRFSGRQFSNSRSEMNVSTLELGDSALYLCASSSDGTRNTGELFFGEGSRLTVL.

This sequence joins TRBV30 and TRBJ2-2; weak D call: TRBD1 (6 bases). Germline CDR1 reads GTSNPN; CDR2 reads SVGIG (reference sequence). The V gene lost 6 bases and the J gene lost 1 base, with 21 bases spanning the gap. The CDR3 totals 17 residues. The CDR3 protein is CACKQGWSTRNTGELFF. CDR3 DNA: TGTGCCTGCAAACAGGGTTGGTCCACCAGGAACACCGGGGAGCTGTTTTTT.

The CDR3 region is CASSPERTGGSHEQYF. CDR3 DNA sequence: TGTGCCAGCAGCCCAGAGCGGACAGGGGGTTCCCACGAGCAGTACTTC. The V and J genes are TRBV7-9 and TRBJ2-7; 10 bases are shared with TRBD1. V lost 5 bases, J lost 5 bases, and 12 bases stayed unmatched. CDR1 is SEHNR, CDR2 FQNEAQ, per germline (reference sequence). The CDR3 consists of 16 residues. The full variable domain, in which reference TRBV7-9 and TRBJ2-7 provide the parts outside the CDR3, is DTGVSQNPRHKITKRGQNVTFRCDPISEHNRLYWYRQTLGQGPEFLTYFQNEAQLEKSRLLSDRFSAERPKGSFSTLEIQRTEQGDSAMYLCASSPERTGGSHEQYFGPGTRLTVT.

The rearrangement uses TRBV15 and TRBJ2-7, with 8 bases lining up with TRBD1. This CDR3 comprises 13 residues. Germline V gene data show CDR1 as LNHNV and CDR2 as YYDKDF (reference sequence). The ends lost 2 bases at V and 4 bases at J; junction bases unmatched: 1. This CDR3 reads CATSRNRGYEQYF. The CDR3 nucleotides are TGTGCCACCAGCAGAAACAGGGGGTACGAGCAGTACTTC.

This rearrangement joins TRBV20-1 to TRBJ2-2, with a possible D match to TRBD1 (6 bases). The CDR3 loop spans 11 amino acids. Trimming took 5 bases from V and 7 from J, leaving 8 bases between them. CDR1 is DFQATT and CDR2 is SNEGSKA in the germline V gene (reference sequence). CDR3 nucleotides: TGCAGTGCTGTGGACAGCGGGGAGCTGTTTTTT. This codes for CSAVDSGELFF.

For the CDR3, the DNA is TGTGCCAGCAGTGAAGAGGGAGGGGACCACCCCTACGAGCAGTACTTC. Translated, it gives CASSEEGGDHPYEQYF. The chain joins TRBV6-1 to TRBJ2-5; 7 bases line up with TRBD2. The DNA matches TRBJ2-7 better at its end, which makes the J call doubtful. CDR3 length equals 16 residues. Germline values: CDR1 MNHNS, CDR2 SASEGT.

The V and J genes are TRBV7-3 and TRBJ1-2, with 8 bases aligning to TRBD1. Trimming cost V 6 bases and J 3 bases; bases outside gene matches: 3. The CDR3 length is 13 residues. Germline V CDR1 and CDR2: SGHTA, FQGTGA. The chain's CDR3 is CASSSGQDYGYTF. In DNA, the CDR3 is TGTGCCAGCAGTTCGGGACAGGACTATGGCTACACCTTC.

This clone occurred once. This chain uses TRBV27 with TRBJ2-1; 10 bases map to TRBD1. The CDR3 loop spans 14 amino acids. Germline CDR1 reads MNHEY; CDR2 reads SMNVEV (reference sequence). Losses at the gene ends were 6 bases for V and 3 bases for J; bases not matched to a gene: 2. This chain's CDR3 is CASRDRGVYNEQFF. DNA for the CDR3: TGTGCCAGCAGGGACAGGGGGGTCTACAATGAGCAGTTCTTC.

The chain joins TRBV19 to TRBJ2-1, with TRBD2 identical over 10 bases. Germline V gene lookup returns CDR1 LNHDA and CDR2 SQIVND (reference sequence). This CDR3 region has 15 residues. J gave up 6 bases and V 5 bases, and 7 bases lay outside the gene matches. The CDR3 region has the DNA TGTGCCAGTAGTGCCACTAGCGGGATTAGCAATGAGCAGTTCTTC. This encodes CASSATSGISNEQFF.

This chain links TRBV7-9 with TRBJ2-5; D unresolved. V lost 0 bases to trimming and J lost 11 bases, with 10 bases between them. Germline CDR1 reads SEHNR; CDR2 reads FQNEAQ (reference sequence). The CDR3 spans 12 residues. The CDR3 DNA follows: TGTGCCAGCAGCTTAGCCGGTGGAGAGCAGTACTTC. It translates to CASSLAGGEQYF.

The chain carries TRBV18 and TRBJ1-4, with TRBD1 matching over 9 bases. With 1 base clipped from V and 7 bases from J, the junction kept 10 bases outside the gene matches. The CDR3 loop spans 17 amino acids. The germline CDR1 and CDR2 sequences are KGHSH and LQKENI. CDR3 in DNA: TGTGCCAGCTCACCACTTGCCGCGGGACAGGGCGGTGAAAAACTGTTTTTT. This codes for CASSPLAAGQGGEKLFF. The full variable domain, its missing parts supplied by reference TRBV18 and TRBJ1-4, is NAGVMQNPRHLVRRRGQEARLRCSPMKGHSHVYWYRQLPEEGLKFMVYLQKENIIDESGMPKERFSAEFPKEGPSILRIQQVVRGDSAAYFCASSPLAAGQGGEKLFFGSGTQLSVL.

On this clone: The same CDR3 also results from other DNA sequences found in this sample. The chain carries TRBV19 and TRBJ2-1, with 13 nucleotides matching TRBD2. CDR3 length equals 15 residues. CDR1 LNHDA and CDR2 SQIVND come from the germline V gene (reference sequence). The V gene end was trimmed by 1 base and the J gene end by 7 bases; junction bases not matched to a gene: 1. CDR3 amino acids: CASSIGTSGGNEQFF. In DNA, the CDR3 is TGTGCCAGTAGTATAGGGACTAGCGGGGGTAATGAGCAGTTCTTC.

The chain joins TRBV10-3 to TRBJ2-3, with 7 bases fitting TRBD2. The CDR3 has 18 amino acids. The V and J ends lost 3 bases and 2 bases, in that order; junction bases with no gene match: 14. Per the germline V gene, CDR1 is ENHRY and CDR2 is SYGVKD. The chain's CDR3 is CAISDMGGTTTTTDTQYF. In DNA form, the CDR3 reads TGTGCCATCAGTGATATGGGGGGGACCACAACAACCACAGATACGCAGTATTTT.

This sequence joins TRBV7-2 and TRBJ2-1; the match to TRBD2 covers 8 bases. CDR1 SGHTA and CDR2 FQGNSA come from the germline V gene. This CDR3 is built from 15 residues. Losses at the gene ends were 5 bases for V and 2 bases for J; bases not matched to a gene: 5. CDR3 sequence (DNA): TGTGCCAGCAGCACCGGACTAGCCCCCTACAATGAGCAGTTCTTC. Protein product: CASSTGLAPYNEQFF.